This T cell receptor (beta chain) was observed in a study of T cell repertoires in cytomegalovirus infection (dated by TCRdb to about 2019). A note on the overall study: The peptide stimulations were aimed at well-studied HLA-B-restricted epitopes as well as recently identified HLA-C-restricted CMV epitopes, whose presentation resists viral immunomodulation. Donor HLA type was relevant to the analysis, as public TCR beta signatures indicated carriage of CMV infection together with the matching HLA type.

CDR1 and CDR2 are drawn from the germline V gene (reference sequence): SEHNR, FQNEAQ. The CDR3, from cysteine to phenylalanine, totals 15 residues. Just CDR3 DNA is preserved here, 45 bases in frame from base 1. A distance of 16 bases separates the germline ends of V and J, which lose 5 bases and 4 bases respectively. The sample was run on an Illumina HiSeq 1500. The public sequencing data were trimmed at Q25 with fastp and processed into clonotypes with MiXCR by TCRdb, which kept only in-frame beta chains. Under each unique CDR3 protein, matching rows form one entry showing the most common genes and DNA. For this sample the table gives roughly 570,000 distinct CDR3 sequences, of which over 35% were detected only once. Around 48% of the sample is held by the ten biggest clonotypes. The treatment or condition label, as the study defines it: in vitro stimulation with specific CMV peptide epitopes to enrich CMV-specific T cells.

As to this clonotype: Its cognate antigen has yet to be identified. Per-nucleotide qualities are absent, and no much larger clonotype sits a single base away.

Points the paper makes about the study in general: The ex vivo response was dominated by HLA-C-restricted CMV-specific TCR beta clonotypes, and the single most frequent clonotype in two of eight donors was supplied by these HLA-C-restricted clonotypes. Cumulative frequency of public TCR beta family members discriminated carriers of CMV infection plus the relevant HLA type in this cohort and an independent 352-donor cohort.

This sequence originates from a human donor in good health (CMV status not recorded). Some clones in this sample may be carry-over from other donors' samples. The sample was cultured PBMCs, taken from culture after CMV antigen stimulation. The V gene is TRBV7-9 and the J gene is TRBJ2-3, with no confident D gene call. The bases read TGTGCCAGCAGCGCCGTTAGAATCTCGGCAGATACGCAGTATTTT. The resulting protein is CASSAVRISADTQYF. Where the CDR3 stops, the reference TRBV7-9 and TRBJ2-3 genes take over; the full variable domain is DTGVSQNPRHKITKRGQNVTFRCDPISEHNRLYWYRQTLGQGPEFLTYFQNEAQLEKSRLLSDRFSAERPKGSFSTLEIQRTEQGDSAMYLCASSAVRISADTQYFGPGTRLTVL.